Following are 8 T cell receptor beta chains from one sample sequenced in a study of blood T cell repertoires in COVID-19. The repertoire was sequenced with immunoSEQ multiplex PCR; TCRdb's copy has only in-frame clones and lacks some. There are about 110,000 clones in the sample; around 86% occur only once, and less than 5% lies in the top ten. What was sequenced was peripheral blood. The receptors originated from an older woman with acute or convalescent COVID-19.

In its sample, this clone was seen once. The chain has TRBV19 and TRBJ1-2; TRBD1 is a possible D gene (6 bases). There are 17 residues in the CDR3. Germline assignment: CDR1 LNHDA and CDR2 SQIVND (reference sequence). With 4 bases removed from V and 4 bases from J, the gap between germline ends came to 22 bases. The CDR3: CASSTRTASSDSYGYTF. The CDR3, as DNA: TGTGCCAGTAGTACCCGGACAGCCTCATCCGACAGCTATGGCTACACCTTC.

This clone was observed a single time. V is TRBV5-1 and J is TRBJ1-4; possibly TRBD1 for D (5 bases). CDR1 is SGHRS and CDR2 is YFSETQ in the germline V gene. The V end lost 0 bases, the J end lost 14 bases, and 11 bases lay between the germline ends. The CDR3 has 12 amino acids. CDR3 sequence (DNA): TGCGCCAGCAGCTTGGCCGGAGGGGCGCTGTTTTTT. Its protein is CASSLAGGALFF.

This chain connects TRBV6-6 to TRBJ1-2, with D unclear. Germline assignment: CDR1 MNHNY and CDR2 SVGAGI (reference sequence). The CDR3 length is 15 residues. Trimming left V 0 bases short and J 8 bases short, with 16 bases between. CDR3 region: CASSYSMGGSAGYTF. The CDR3 DNA sequence: TGTGCCAGCAGTTACTCGATGGGAGGCTCCGCCGGCTACACCTTC.

This chain uses TRBV13 with TRBJ2-1; D call uncertain. V was pared by 1 base and J by 10 bases, with 5 bases between. The CDR3 spans 11 residues. CDR1 PRHDT and CDR2 FYEKMQ come from the germline V gene (reference sequence). The CDR3 DNA reads as TGTGCCAGCAGCTTAGTGACAGAGCAGTTCTTC. Translating gives CASSLVTEQFF.

The V gene is TRBV9, the J gene TRBJ2-3, with 7 bases matching TRBD2. Germline CDR1 SGDLS, CDR2 YYNGEE. This CDR3 region has 16 residues. V lost 1 base, J lost 1 base, and 6 bases stayed unmatched. This CDR3 reads CASSVSSLAGTDTQYF. The CDR3 bases are TGTGCCAGCAGCGTATCGAGCCTAGCGGGCACAGATACGCAGTATTTT.

J is TRBJ1-2 and V is TRBV5-5, with D tentatively TRBD1 (6 bases). V gave up 3 bases and J gave up 3 bases, with 18 bases separating them. Germline V gene lookup returns CDR1 SGHKS and CDR2 YYEKEE (reference sequence). The CDR3 runs to 16 residues. CDR3 protein: CASSSLPIQGDYGYTF. CDR3 coding DNA: TGTGCCAGCAGCTCCCTCCCAATACAGGGCGACTATGGCTACACCTTC.

The chain employs TRBV9 and TRBJ2-7, with 9 positions matching TRBD2. This CDR3 has 14 residues. Germline-derived CDR1 and CDR2 are SGDLS and YYNGEE. V was pared by 7 bases and J by 6 bases, with 11 bases of the junction left unmatched. CDR3 sequence (DNA): TGTGCCAGCTCCCAGGCGGGAGGGAGGGGCGAGCAGTACTTC. It translates to CASSQAGGRGEQYF.

The V and J genes are TRBV10-3 and TRBJ2-5; the match to TRBD2 covers 7 bases. V was clipped by 6 bases and J by 2 bases; unmatched bases: 6. This CDR3 is 14 amino acids long. CDR1 and CDR2 (germline): ENHRY, SYGVKD. Here the CDR3 reads CAIRGGGVQETQYF. CDR3 in DNA: TGTGCCATCAGGGGTGGGGGGGTACAAGAGACCCAGTACTTC.